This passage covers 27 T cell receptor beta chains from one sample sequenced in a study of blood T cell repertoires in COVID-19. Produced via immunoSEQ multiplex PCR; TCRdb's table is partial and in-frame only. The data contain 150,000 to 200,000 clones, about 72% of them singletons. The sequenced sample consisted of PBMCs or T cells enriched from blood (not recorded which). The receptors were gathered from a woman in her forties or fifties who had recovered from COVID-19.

CDR3 nucleotide sequence: TGTGCCAGCAGTTTGGCTCTAGCGGGCTACAATGAGCAGTTCTTC. This codes for CASSLALAGYNEQFF. The chain uses TRBV28 and TRBJ2-1; 8 nucleotides match TRBD2. V lost 3 bases to trimming and J lost 3 bases; unmatched junction nucleotides: 4. The CDR3 covers 15 residues. Germline assignment: CDR1 MDHEN and CDR2 SYDVKM.

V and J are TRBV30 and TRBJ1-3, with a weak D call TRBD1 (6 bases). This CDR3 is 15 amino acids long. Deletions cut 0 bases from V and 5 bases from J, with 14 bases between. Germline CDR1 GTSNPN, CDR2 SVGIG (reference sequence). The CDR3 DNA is TGTGCCTGGAGTGTTGCCGGGACACTCAGAAACACCATATATTTT. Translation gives CAWSVAGTLRNTIYF.

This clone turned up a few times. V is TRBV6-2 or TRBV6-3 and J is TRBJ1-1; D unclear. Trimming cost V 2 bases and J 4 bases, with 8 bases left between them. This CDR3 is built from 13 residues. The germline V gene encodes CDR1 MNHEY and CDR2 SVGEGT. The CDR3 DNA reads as TGTGCCAGCAGTTACGAGGTAGGCACTGAAGCTTTCTTT. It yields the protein CASSYEVGTEAFF.

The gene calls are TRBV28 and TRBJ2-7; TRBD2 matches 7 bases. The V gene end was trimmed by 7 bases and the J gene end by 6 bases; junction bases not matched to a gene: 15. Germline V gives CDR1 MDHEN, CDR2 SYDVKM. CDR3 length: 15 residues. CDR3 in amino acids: CASTEPGGRGAEQYF. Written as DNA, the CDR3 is TGTGCCAGCACCGAACCGGGCGGGAGAGGCGCCGAGCAGTACTTC.

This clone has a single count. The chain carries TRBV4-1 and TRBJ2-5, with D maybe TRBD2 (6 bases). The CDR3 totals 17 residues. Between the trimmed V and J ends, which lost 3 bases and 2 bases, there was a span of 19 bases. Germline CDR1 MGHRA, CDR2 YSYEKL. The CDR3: CASSQGVTGLSQETQYF. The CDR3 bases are TGCGCCAGCAGCCAGGGGGTGACGGGACTCAGTCAAGAGACCCAGTACTTC.

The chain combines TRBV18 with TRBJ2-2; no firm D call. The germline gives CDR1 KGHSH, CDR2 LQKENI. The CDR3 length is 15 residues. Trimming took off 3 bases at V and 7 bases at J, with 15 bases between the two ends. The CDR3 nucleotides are TGTGCCAGCTCACCTTTGACAATAATTCACGGGGAGCTGTTTTTT. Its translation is CASSPLTIIHGELFF. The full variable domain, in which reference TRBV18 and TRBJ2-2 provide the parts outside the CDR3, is NAGVMQNPRHLVRRRGQEARLRCSPMKGHSHVYWYRQLPEEGLKFMVYLQKENIIDESGMPKERFSAEFPKEGPSILRIQQVVRGDSAAYFCASSPLTIIHGELFFGEGSRLTVL.

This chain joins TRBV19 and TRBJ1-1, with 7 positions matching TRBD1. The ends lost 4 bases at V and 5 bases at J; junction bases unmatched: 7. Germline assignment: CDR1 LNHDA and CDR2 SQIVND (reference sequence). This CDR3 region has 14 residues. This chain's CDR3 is CASSNPTGRTEAFF. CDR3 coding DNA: TGTGCCAGTAGTAACCCGACAGGGAGGACTGAAGCTTTCTTT.

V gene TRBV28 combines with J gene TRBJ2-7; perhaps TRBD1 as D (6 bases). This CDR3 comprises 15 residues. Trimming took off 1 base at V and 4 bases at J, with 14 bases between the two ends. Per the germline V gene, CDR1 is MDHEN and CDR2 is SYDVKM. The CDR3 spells CASSLYAGARYEQYF. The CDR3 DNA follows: TGTGCCAGCAGTTTATATGCAGGGGCCCGTTACGAGCAGTACTTC.

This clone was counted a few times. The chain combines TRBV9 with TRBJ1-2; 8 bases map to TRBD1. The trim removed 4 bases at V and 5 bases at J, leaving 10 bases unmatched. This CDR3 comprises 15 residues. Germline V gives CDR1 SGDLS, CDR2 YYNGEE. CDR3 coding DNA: TGTGCCAGCAGCCCGGGACAGGCCCAAATATATGGCTACACCTTC. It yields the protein CASSPGQAQIYGYTF.

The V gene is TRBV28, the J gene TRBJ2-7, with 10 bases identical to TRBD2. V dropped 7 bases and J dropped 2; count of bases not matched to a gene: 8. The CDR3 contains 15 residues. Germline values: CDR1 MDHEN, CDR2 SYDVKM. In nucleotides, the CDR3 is TGTGCCAGCACCTCCACAACTAGCGGGACCTACGAGCAGTACTTC. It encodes CASTSTTSGTYEQYF. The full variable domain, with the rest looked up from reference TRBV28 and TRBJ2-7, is DVKVTQSSRYLVKRTGEKVFLECVQDMDHENMFWYRQDPGLGLRLIYFSYDVKMKEKGDIPEGYSVSREKKERFSLILESASTNQTSMYLCASTSTTSGTYEQYFGPGTRLTVT.

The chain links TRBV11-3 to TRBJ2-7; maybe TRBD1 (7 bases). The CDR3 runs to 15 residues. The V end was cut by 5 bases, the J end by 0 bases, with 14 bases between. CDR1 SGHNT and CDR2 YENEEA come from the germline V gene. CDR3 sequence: CASSLGGTDSYEQYF. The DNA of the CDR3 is TGTGCCAGCAGCCTCGGCGGGACAGACTCCTACGAGCAGTACTTC.

The CDR3 here is CASSLRRGRTEAFF. CDR3 DNA sequence: TGTGCCAGCAGCTTGAGAAGAGGGAGGACTGAAGCTTTCTTT. V usage is TRBV5-6 and J usage is TRBJ1-1; no firm D call. V dropped 1 base and J dropped 5 bases, with 12 bases sitting between them. Germline lookup yields CDR1 SGHDT and CDR2 YYEEEE. The CDR3 sequence is 14 residues long.

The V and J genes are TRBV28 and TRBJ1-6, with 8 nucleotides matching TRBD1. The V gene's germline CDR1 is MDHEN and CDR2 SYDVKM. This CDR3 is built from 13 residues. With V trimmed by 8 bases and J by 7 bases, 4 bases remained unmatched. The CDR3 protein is CASGGTGNSPLHF. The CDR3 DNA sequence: TGTGCCAGCGGTGGGACAGGAAATTCACCCCTCCACTTT.

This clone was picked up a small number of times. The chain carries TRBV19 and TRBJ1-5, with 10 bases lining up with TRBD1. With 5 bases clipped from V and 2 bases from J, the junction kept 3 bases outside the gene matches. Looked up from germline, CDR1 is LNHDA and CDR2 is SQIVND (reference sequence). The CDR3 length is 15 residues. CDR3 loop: CASSAGTGGNQPQHF. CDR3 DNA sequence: TGTGCCAGTAGTGCAGGGACAGGGGGCAATCAGCCCCAGCATTTT.

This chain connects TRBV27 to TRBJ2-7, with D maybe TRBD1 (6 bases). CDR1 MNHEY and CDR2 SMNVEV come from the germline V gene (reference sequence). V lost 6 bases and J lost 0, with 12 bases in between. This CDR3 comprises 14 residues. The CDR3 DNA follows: TGTGCCAGCAGGAAACAGGGATTCTCCTACGAGCAGTACTTC. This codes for CASRKQGFSYEQYF.

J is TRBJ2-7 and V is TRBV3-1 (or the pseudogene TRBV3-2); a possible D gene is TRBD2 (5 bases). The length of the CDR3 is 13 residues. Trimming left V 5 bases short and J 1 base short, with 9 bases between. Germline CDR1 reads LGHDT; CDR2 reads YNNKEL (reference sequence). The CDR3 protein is CASSTTSSYEQYF. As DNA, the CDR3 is TGTGCCAGCAGCACCACTAGTTCCTACGAGCAGTACTTC.

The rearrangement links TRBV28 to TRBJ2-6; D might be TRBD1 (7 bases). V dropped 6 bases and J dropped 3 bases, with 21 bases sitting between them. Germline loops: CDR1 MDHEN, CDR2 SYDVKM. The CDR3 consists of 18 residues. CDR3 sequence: CASRNQGGQLGGANVLTF. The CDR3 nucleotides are TGTGCCAGCAGAAACCAGGGGGGACAATTAGGTGGGGCCAACGTCCTGACTTTC.

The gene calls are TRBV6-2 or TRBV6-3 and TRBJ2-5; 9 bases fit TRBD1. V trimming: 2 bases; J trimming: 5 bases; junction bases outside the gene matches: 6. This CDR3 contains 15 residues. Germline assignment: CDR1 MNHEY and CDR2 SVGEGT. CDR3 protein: CASSYTGGEMETQYF. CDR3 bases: TGTGCCAGCAGTTACACAGGGGGCGAGATGGAGACCCAGTACTTC.

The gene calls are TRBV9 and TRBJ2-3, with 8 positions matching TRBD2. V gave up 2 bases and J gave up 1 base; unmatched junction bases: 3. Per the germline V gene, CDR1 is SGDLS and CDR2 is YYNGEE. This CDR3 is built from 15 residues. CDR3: CASSVFGRGTDTQYF. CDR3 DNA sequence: TGTGCCAGCAGCGTCTTCGGGAGGGGCACAGATACGCAGTATTTT.

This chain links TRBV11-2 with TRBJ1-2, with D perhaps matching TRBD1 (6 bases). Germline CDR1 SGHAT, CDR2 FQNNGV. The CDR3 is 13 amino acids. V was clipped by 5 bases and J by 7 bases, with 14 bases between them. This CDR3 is CASSVTGRSGYTF. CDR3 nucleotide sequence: TGTGCCAGCAGCGTCACAGGGCGGAGTGGCTACACCTTC.

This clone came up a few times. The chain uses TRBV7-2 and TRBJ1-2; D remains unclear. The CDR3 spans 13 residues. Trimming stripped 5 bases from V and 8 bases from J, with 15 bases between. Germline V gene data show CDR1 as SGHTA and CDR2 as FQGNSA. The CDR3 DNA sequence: TGTGCCAGCAGCCGTCCCAGGACGGGGGGCTACACCTTC. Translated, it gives CASSRPRTGGYTF.

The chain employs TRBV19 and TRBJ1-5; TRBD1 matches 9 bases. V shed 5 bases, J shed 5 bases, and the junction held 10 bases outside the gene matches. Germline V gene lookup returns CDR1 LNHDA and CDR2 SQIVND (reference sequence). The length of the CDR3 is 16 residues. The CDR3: CASSPKGQGGDQPQHF. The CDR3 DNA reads TGTGCCAGTAGTCCTAAGGGACAGGGAGGGGATCAGCCCCAGCATTTT.

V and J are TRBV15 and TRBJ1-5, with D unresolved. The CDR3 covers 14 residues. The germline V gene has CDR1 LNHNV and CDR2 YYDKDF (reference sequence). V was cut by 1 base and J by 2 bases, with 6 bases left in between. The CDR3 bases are TGTGCCACCAGCAGAGGAGGAGGCAATCAGCCCCAGCATTTT. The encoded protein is CATSRGGGNQPQHF. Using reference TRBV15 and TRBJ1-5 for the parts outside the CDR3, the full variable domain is DAMVIQNPRYQVTQFGKPVTLSCSQTLNHNVMYWYQQKSSQAPKLLFHYYDKDFNNEADTPDNFQSRRPNTSFCFLDIRSPGLGDTAMYLCATSRGGGNQPQHFGDGTRLSIL.

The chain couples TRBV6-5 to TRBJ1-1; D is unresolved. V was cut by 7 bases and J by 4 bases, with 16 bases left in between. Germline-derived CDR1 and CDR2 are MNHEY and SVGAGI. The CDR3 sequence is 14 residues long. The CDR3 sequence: CASKYDTTVTEAFF. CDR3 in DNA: TGTGCCAGCAAGTACGACACCACGGTCACTGAAGCTTTCTTT.

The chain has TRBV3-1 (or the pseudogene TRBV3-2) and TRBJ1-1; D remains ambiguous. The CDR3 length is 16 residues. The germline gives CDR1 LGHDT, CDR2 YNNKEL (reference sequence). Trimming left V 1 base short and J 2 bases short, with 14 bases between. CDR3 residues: CASSQARGIINTEAFF. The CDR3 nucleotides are TGTGCCAGCAGCCAAGCGCGGGGAATAATCAACACTGAAGCTTTCTTT.

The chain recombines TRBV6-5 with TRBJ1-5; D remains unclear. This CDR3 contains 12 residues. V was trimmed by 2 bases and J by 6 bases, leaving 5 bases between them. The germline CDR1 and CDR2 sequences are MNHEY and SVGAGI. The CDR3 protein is CASSYEFQPQHF. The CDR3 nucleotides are TGTGCCAGCAGTTACGAGTTTCAGCCCCAGCATTTT.

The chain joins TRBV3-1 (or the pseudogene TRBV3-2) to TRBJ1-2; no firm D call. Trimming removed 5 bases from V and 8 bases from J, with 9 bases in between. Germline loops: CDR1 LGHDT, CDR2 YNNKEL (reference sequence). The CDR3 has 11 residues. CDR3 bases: TGTGCCAGCAGCACGACAACCGGCTACACCTTC. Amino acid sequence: CASSTTTGYTF.